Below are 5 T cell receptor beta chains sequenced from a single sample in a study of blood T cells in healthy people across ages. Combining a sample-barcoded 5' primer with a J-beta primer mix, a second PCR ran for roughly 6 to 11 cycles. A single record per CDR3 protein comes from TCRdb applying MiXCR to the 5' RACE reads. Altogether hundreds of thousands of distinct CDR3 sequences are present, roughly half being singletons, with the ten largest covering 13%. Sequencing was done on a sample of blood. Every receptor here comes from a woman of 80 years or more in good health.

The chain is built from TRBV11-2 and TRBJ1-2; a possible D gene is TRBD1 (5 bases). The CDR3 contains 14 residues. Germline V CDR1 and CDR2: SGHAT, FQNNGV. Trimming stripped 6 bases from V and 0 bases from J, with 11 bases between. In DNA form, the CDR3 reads TGTGCCAGCAGTACAGACAGCTCTAACTATGGCTACACCTTC. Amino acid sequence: CASSTDSSNYGYTF.

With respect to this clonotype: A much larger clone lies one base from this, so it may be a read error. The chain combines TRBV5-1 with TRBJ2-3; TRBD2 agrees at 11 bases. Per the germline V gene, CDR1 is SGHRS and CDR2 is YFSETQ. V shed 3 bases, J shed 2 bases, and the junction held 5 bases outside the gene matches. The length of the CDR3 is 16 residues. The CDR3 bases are TGCGCCAGCAGCTCGGTACTAGCGGGAGTCACAGATACGCAGTATTTT. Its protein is CASSSVLAGVTDTQYF.

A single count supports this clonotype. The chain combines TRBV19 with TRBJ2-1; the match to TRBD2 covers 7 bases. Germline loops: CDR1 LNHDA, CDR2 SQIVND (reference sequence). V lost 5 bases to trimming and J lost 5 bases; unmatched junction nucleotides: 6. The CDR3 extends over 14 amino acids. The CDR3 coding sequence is TGTGCCAGTAGTTCTAGCGGATTTAACAATGAGCAGTTCTTC. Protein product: CASSSSGFNNEQFF.

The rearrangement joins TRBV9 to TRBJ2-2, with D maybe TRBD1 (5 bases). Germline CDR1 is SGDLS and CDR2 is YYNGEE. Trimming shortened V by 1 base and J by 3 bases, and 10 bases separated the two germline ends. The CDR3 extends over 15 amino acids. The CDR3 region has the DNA TGTGCCAGCAGCGTATCCAGGGCGGACACCGGGGAGCTGTTTTTT. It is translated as CASSVSRADTGELFF.

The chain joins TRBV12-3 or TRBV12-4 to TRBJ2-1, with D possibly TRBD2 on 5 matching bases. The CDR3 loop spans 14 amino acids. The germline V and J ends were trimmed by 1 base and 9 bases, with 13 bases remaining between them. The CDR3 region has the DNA TGTGCCAGCAGTTTAGGTAGTGGGAGAACTGAGCAGTTCTTC. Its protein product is CASSLGSGRTEQFF.